This T cell receptor beta chain came from a study of OX40 agonist ivuxolimab in advanced cancers. The overall study: With ivuxolimab, an agonistic anti-OX40 (CD134) antibody, patients were treated. Findings and caveats of the study: More expanded clones were seen, on average, in CD8+ T cells than in CD4+. Clonal expansion was seen in CD4+ and CD8+ blood T cells by week 6 at 0.1 to 3.0 mg/kg.

This CDR3 region has 13 residues. Per the germline V gene, CDR1 is SGHVS and CDR2 is FQNEAQ. The V gene lost 5 bases and the J gene lost 3 bases, with 10 bases spanning the gap. In the case of this clone: Its antigen is as yet unknown.

Profiled with immunoSEQ multiplex PCR; TCRdb holds only in-frame clones, not every one. The sample includes 84,000 or so clones, about 80% seen only once; the top ten take approximately 2.6%. This chain links TRBV7-8 with TRBJ1-2, with TRBD1 as a possible D gene (6 bases). The clonotype originates from an adult with an advanced solid tumor such as melanoma, head and neck, liver or kidney cancer. The material was CD4+ or CD8+ T cells sorted from blood, obtained in a trial of the OX40 agonist ivuxolimab. CDR3 region: CASSIEGDYGYTF. The CDR3 DNA reads TGTGCCAGCAGCATAGAGGGGGACTATGGCTACACCTTC. Drawing the rest from reference TRBV7-8 and TRBJ1-2, the complete variable domain is GAGVSQSPRYKVAKRGQDVALRCDPISGHVSLFWYQQALGQGPEFLTYFQNEAQLDKSGLPSDRFFAERPEGSVSTLKIQRTQQEDSAVYLCASSIEGDYGYTFGSGTRLTVV.